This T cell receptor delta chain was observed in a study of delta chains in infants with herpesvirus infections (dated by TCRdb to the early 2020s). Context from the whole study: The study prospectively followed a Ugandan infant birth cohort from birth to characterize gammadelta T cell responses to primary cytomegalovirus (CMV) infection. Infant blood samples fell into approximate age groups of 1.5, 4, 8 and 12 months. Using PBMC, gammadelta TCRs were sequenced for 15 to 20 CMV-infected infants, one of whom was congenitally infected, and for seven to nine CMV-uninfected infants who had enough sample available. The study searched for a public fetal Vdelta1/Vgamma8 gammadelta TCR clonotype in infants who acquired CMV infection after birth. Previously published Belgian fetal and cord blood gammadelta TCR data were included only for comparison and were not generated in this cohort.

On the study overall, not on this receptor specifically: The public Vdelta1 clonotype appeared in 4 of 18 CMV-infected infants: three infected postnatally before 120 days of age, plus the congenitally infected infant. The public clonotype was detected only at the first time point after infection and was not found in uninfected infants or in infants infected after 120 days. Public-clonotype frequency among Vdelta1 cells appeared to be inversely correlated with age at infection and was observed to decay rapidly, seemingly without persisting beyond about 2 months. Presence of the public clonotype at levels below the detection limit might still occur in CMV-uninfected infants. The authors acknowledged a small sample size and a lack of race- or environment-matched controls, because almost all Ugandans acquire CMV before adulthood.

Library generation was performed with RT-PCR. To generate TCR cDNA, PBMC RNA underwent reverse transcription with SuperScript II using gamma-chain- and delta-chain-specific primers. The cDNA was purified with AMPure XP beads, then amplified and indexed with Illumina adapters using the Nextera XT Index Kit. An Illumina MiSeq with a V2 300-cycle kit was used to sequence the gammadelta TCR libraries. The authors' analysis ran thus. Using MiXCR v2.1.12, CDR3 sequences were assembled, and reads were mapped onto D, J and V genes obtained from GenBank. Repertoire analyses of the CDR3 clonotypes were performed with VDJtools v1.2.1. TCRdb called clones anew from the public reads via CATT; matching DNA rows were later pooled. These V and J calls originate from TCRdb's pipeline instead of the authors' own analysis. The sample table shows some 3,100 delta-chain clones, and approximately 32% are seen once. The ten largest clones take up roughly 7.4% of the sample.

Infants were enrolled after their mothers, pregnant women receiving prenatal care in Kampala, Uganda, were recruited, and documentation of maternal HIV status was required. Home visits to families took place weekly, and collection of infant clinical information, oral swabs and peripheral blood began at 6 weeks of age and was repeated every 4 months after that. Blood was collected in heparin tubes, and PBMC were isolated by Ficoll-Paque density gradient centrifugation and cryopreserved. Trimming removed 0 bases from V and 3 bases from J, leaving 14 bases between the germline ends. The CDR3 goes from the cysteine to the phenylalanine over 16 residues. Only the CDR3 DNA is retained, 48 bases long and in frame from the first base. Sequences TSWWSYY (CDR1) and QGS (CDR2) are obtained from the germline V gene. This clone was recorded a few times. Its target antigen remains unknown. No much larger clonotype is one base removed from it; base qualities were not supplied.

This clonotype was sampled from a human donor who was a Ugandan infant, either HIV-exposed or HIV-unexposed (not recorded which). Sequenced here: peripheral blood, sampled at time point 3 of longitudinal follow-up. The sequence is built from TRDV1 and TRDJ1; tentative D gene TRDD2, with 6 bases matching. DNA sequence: TGTGCTCTTGGGGAACTTGAGTCCTACCAACCCGATAAACTCATCTTT. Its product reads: CALGELESYQPDKLIF.